These 27 T cell receptor beta chains originate from one sample sequenced in a study of cytomegalovirus exposure and HLA in healthy donors. 13 Jbeta primers and 60 Vbeta primers were used for the PCR. Assay used: immunoSEQ multiplex PCR; TCRdb lists only in-frame clones, some missing. In the table there are 110,000 to 150,000 clones, 80% to 90% of which are singletons. The specimen sequenced was PBMCs. The receptors were gathered from a boy aged 2 to 10 in good health and CMV-seronegative.

The V call is TRBV27, the J call TRBJ2-1; 9 nucleotides agree with TRBD2. The length of the CDR3 is 16 residues. Trimming cost V 5 bases and J 3 bases; bases outside gene matches: 8. Per germline, CDR1 MNHEY and CDR2 SMNVEV (reference sequence). CDR3 coding DNA: TGTGCCAGCAGTCCCATGCTAGCGGGGAACTACAATGAGCAGTTCTTC. This gives the protein CASSPMLAGNYNEQFF.

The genes are TRBV18 and TRBJ2-5; maybe TRBD1 (6 bases). The germline V gene has CDR1 KGHSH and CDR2 LQKENI. This CDR3 is 17 amino acids long. Trimming cost V 2 bases and J 1 base, with 17 bases left between them. The CDR3 region is CASSPSGVGAIQETQYF. The CDR3 DNA follows: TGTGCCAGCTCACCATCAGGGGTCGGGGCGATCCAAGAGACCCAGTACTTC.

This sequence joins TRBV28 and TRBJ1-2; TRBD1 matches 8 bases. Germline CDR1 MDHEN, CDR2 SYDVKM. This CDR3 is built from 16 residues. Losses at the gene ends were 3 bases for V and 5 bases for J; bases not matched to a gene: 11. DNA for the CDR3: TGTGCCAGCAGTTTCTCCCCTCCGGGACAGGCATATGGCTACACCTTC. Amino acid sequence: CASSFSPPGQAYGYTF.

In this sample, this clone turned up a few times. The chain joins TRBV2 to TRBJ2-2; 8 nucleotides line up with TRBD1. The CDR3 loop spans 14 amino acids. V shed 6 bases and J 4 bases; nucleotides not matched to a gene: 4. CDR1 and CDR2 from the germline V gene are SNHLY and FYNNEI. CDR3 residues: CASRDRALTGELFF. The CDR3 DNA reads TGTGCCAGCAGGGACAGGGCTCTCACCGGGGAGCTGTTTTTT.

The table lists this clone with a few counts. The chain employs TRBV5-1 and TRBJ2-7, with 7 bases matching TRBD1. Germline CDR1 SGHRS, CDR2 YFSETQ. CDR3 length: 15 residues. V gave up 4 bases and J gave up 1 base; unmatched junction bases: 8. The CDR3 bases are TGCGCCAGCAGCCGGACCGGGACAGATTCCTACGAGCAGTACTTC. It encodes CASSRTGTDSYEQYF.

The rearrangement links TRBV6-5 to TRBJ2-2; TRBD2 might be the D (5 bases). Germline CDR1 reads MNHEY; CDR2 reads SVGAGI. V lost 2 bases and J lost 6, with 16 bases in between. The CDR3 contains 16 residues. CDR3 region: CASSYTLDSQAGELFF. As DNA, the CDR3 is TGTGCCAGCAGTTACACACTAGACTCGCAGGCCGGGGAGCTGTTTTTT.

The gene calls are TRBV7-9 and TRBJ2-1; D is uncertain. Trimming shortened V by 2 bases and J by 15 bases, and 17 bases separated the two germline ends. The CDR3 has 13 amino acids. In germline, CDR1 is SEHNR, CDR2 FQNEAQ (reference sequence). The CDR3 reads CASSLLLRFPPFF. In nucleotides, the CDR3 is TGTGCCAGCAGCTTACTTCTGCGTTTTCCTCCGTTCTTC.

The V gene is TRBV5-1, the J gene TRBJ1-4, with TRBD1 matching 9 bases. V lost 0 bases and J lost 13; bases outside the gene matches: 4. In germline, CDR1 is SGHRS, CDR2 YFSETQ. This CDR3 spans 13 amino acids. The CDR3 here is CASSLEGQGLLFF. In DNA form, the CDR3 reads TGCGCCAGCAGCTTGGAGGGACAGGGTTTACTGTTTTTT.

J is TRBJ2-2 and V is TRBV9, with 15 bases fitting TRBD2. The J segment lost 4 bases and the V segment lost 3 bases, leaving 1 base of the junction unmatched. The germline CDR1 and CDR2 sequences are SGDLS and YYNGEE. The CDR3 loop spans 16 amino acids. The CDR3 bases are TGTGCCAGCAGCGGGACTAGCGGGGGGGCCACCGGGGAGCTGTTTTTT. It translates to CASSGTSGGATGELFF.

This clone rates as medium-sized. The chain uses TRBV7-9 and TRBJ2-2; 11 bases agree with TRBD2. V lost 4 bases and J lost 4; bases outside the gene matches: 5. This CDR3 spans 16 amino acids. Germline V CDR1 and CDR2: SEHNR, FQNEAQ (reference sequence). The CDR3 region has the DNA TGTGCCAGCAGCTCGGCTAGCGGGGGGTCCACCGGGGAGCTGTTTTTT. This codes for CASSSASGGSTGELFF.

The chain carries TRBV9 and TRBJ1-1; TRBD1 matches 9 bases. Germline CDR1 SGDLS, CDR2 YYNGEE. The CDR3 is 14 amino acids. V lost 8 bases to trimming and J lost 10 bases; unmatched junction nucleotides: 15. Written as DNA, the CDR3 is TGTGCCAGACACCTCTTCCAAACAGGGGGCTTAGCTTTCTTT. It codes for CARHLFQTGGLAFF.

The CDR3 sequence: CASRDSFNEQFF. For the CDR3, the DNA is TGTGCCAGCAGAGACAGCTTCAATGAGCAGTTCTTC. This chain joins TRBV9 and TRBJ2-1, with D maybe TRBD1 (5 bases). CDR3 length: 12 residues. Germline values: CDR1 SGDLS, CDR2 YYNGEE. V was cut by 5 bases and J by 6 bases, with 9 bases left in between.

A few counts support this clone. The chain joins TRBV5-1 to TRBJ2-3; the match to TRBD2 covers 8 bases. V shed 6 bases, J shed 0 bases, and the junction held 3 bases outside the gene matches. This CDR3 has 14 residues. Per the germline V gene, CDR1 is SGHRS and CDR2 is YFSETQ. The CDR3 DNA sequence: TGCGCCAGCAAGGCTAGCGGGAGCACAGATACGCAGTATTTT. This sequence encodes CASKASGSTDTQYF.

This chain connects TRBV5-1 to TRBJ2-3; TRBD2 matches at 8 bases. The CDR3 has 14 residues. In germline, CDR1 is SGHRS, CDR2 YFSETQ. J lost 6 bases, V lost 4 bases, and 7 bases had no gene match. The CDR3 here is CASSPGLGGDTQYF. CDR3 sequence (DNA): TGCGCCAGCAGCCCGGGACTAGGAGGGGATACGCAGTATTTT. The full variable domain, completed using reference TRBV5-1 and TRBJ2-3, is KAGVTQTPRYLIKTRGQQVTLSCSPISGHRSVSWYQQTPGQGLQFLFEYFSETQRNKGNFPGRFSGRQFSNSRSEMNVSTLELGDSALYLCASSPGLGGDTQYFGPGTRLTVL.

This CDR3 reads CASSLGLRGEQFF. In DNA, the CDR3 is TGTGCCAGCAGCTTAGGCCTCAGGGGTGAGCAGTTCTTC. This chain links TRBV13 with TRBJ2-1, with D tentatively TRBD1 (6 bases). CDR3 size: 13 residues. The germline V gene has CDR1 PRHDT and CDR2 FYEKMQ (reference sequence). Trimming removed 0 bases at V and 9 bases at J, with 9 bases between.

The chain combines TRBV5-4 with TRBJ2-5, with TRBD2 matching 8 bases. The CDR3 has 16 residues. With 4 bases clipped from V and 0 bases from J, the junction kept 8 bases outside the gene matches. Germline V gene data show CDR1 as SGHNT and CDR2 as YYREEE (reference sequence). The CDR3 sequence is CASSRGGQGNQETQYF. The CDR3 coding sequence is TGTGCCAGCAGCCGGGGGGGGCAGGGAAACCAAGAGACCCAGTACTTC.

The V and J genes are TRBV7-2 and TRBJ2-3; 11 bases are shared with TRBD1. With V trimmed by 5 bases and J by 1 base, 2 bases remained unmatched. CDR1 SGHTA and CDR2 FQGNSA come from the germline V gene. This CDR3 region has 15 residues. CDR3 amino acids: CASSTGQGGTDTQYF. CDR3 DNA sequence: TGTGCCAGCAGCACGGGACAGGGGGGCACAGATACGCAGTATTTT.

V and J are TRBV27 and TRBJ1-1; 8 positions agree with TRBD1. This CDR3 comprises 17 residues. Germline loops: CDR1 MNHEY, CDR2 SMNVEV (reference sequence). Trimming took 3 bases from V and 5 from J; bases not matched to a gene: 14. Here the CDR3 reads CASSFFRTGSLRTEAFF. CDR3 DNA: TGTGCCAGCAGTTTCTTCCGGACAGGGAGTTTAAGGACTGAAGCTTTCTTT.

The chain combines TRBV6-6 with TRBJ1-2; 7 nucleotides match TRBD1. This CDR3 has 13 residues. Losses at the gene ends were 7 bases for V and 2 bases for J; bases not matched to a gene: 4. The germline gives CDR1 MNHNY, CDR2 SVGAGI (reference sequence). Here the CDR3 reads CASTVQGNYGYTF. The DNA of the CDR3 is TGTGCCAGCACCGTACAGGGGAACTATGGCTACACCTTC.

This rearrangement joins TRBV6-1 to TRBJ2-1, with D tentatively TRBD2 (6 bases). Germline values: CDR1 MNHNS, CDR2 SASEGT. The CDR3 has 14 residues. Between the trimmed V and J ends, which lost 5 bases and 5 bases, there was a span of 13 bases. In DNA, the CDR3 is TGTGCCAGCAGTCCGGGAGCGAAGAACAATGAGCAGTTCTTC. Translation: CASSPGAKNNEQFF.

J is TRBJ1-5 and V is TRBV5-1, with 7 bases matching TRBD1. The junction had 4 bases not matched to a gene; V was cut back by 4 bases and J by 9 bases. Germline V gene sequence: CDR1 SGHRS, CDR2 YFSETQ. This CDR3 comprises 12 residues. The CDR3 loop reads CASSVTGVPQHF. The DNA for the CDR3 is TGCGCCAGCAGCGTCACAGGGGTGCCCCAGCATTTT.

The chain links TRBV5-1 to TRBJ1-6, with 10 nucleotides matching TRBD1. The J segment lost 9 bases and the V segment lost 3 bases, leaving 18 bases of the junction unmatched. This CDR3 comprises 19 residues. Germline CDR1 reads SGHRS; CDR2 reads YFSETQ. Here the CDR3 reads CASSSGTRQGALSSSPLHF. The DNA of the CDR3 is TGCGCCAGCAGCTCAGGAACTCGACAGGGGGCATTATCTTCTTCACCCCTCCACTTT.

This chain links TRBV18 with TRBJ2-1; D not certain. Per germline, CDR1 KGHSH and CDR2 LQKENI. Trimming cost V 6 bases and J 7 bases, with 4 bases left between them. This CDR3 region has 10 residues. The CDR3 sequence: CASSTNEQFF. For the CDR3, the DNA is TGTGCCAGCTCCACAAATGAGCAGTTCTTC.

This clone was recorded once. J is TRBJ1-2 and V is TRBV2; TRBD1 agrees at 8 bases. J gave up 6 bases and V 4 bases, and 4 bases lay outside the gene matches. CDR1 SNHLY and CDR2 FYNNEI come from the germline V gene. The CDR3 is 13 amino acids. This CDR3 is CASSGDRGDGYTF. CDR3 DNA: TGTGCCAGCAGTGGAGACAGGGGAGATGGCTACACCTTC.

This clone was picked up one time. This rearrangement joins TRBV5-6 to TRBJ1-5, with D maybe TRBD1 (6 bases). The CDR3 sequence is 15 residues long. CDR1 SGHDT and CDR2 YYEEEE come from the germline V gene. Trimming took off 4 bases at V and 5 bases at J, with 16 bases between the two ends. CDR3 region: CASSQRTANYQPQHF. For the CDR3, the DNA is TGTGCCAGCAGCCAAAGGACAGCAAATTATCAGCCCCAGCATTTT.

This clone has just a few counts. Here the CDR3 DNA reads TGTGCCAGCAGTTGGACAGGAGGAAGGGGCGGCTACACCTTC. Translation gives CASSWTGGRGGYTF. The chain joins TRBV27 to TRBJ1-2; 7 bases are a match to TRBD1. The germline gives CDR1 MNHEY, CDR2 SMNVEV (reference sequence). After removal of 4 bases from V and 8 bases from J, the junction contained 10 bases not matched to a gene. The length of the CDR3 is 14 residues.

J is TRBJ2-2 and V is TRBV6-4, with D possibly TRBD1 on 6 matching bases. V gave up 1 base and J gave up 2 bases, with 14 bases separating them. CDR3 length: 17 amino acids. Germline loops: CDR1 MRHNA, CDR2 SNTAGT. Written as DNA, the CDR3 is TGTGCCAGCAGTGACTACACAACACAGGGAAACACCGGGGAGCTGTTTTTT. Protein: CASSDYTTQGNTGELFF.